This T cell receptor (beta chain) was obtained from a study of shared clonotypes between healthy human individuals. Assay: immunoSEQ multiplex PCR; the TCRdb copy retains only in-frame clones and omits some. The sample carries 2.3 million or so clones, 93% recorded once. The clonotype originates from a young man in good health. Some clones in this sample may be carry-over from other donors' samples. The source material was naive CD4+ T cells from PBMCs. Regarding subset: CD45RA+ positively selected.

The CDR3 bases are TGTGCCAGCAGCCTATATGGCCCCTACGAGCAGTACTTC. Its protein product is CASSLYGPYEQYF. The chain couples TRBV28 to TRBJ2-7; no firm D call. Germline V gene sequence: CDR1 MDHEN, CDR2 SYDVKM. Trimming stripped 6 bases from V and 2 bases from J, with 11 bases between. This CDR3 contains 13 residues. The full variable domain, rest sourced from reference TRBV28 and TRBJ2-7, is DVKVTQSSRYLVKRTGEKVFLECVQDMDHENMFWYRQDPGLGLRLIYFSYDVKMKEKGDIPEGYSVSREKKERFSLILESASTNQTSMYLCASSLYGPYEQYFGPGTRLTVT.